This T cell receptor beta chain was documented in a study of cytomegalovirus exposure and HLA in healthy donors. Clones were read by immunoSEQ multiplex PCR, and TCRdb kept only the in-frame ones, dropping some. The sample consists of approximately 120,000 clones, 85% to 95% of them appearing once. In germline, CDR1 is SQVTM, CDR2 ANQGSEA. Trimming removed 4 bases from V and 4 bases from J; junction bases left unmatched: 3. The CDR3 contains 13 residues. The TCR sequence derives from a woman aged 18-30 years in good health and CMV-seronegative. This chain connects TRBV29-1 to TRBJ2-3; 9 bases map to TRBD2. The source material was PBMCs. In nucleotides, the CDR3 is TGCAGCGTTGTGGCGGGGGGGGCAGATACGCAGTATTTT. This gives the protein CSVVAGGADTQYF.